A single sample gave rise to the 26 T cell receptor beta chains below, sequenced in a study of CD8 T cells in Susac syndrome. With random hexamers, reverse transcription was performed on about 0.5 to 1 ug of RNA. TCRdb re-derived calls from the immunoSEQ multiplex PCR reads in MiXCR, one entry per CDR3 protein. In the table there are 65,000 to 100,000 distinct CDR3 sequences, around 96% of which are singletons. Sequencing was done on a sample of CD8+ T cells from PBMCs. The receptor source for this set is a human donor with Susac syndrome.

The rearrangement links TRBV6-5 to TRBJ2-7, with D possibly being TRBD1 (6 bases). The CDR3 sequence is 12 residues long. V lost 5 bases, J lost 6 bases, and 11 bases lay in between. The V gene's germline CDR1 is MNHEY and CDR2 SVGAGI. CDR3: CASSLQGSEQYF. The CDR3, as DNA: TGTGCCAGCAGTCTACAGGGTTCCGAGCAGTACTTC.

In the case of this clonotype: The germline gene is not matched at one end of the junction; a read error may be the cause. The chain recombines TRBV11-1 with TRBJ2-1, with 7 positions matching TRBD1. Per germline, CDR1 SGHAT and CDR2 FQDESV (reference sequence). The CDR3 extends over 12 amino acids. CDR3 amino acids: CASSGGPGTEVF. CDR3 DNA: TGTGCCAGCAGCGGGGGCCCGGGGACAGAGGTCTTC.

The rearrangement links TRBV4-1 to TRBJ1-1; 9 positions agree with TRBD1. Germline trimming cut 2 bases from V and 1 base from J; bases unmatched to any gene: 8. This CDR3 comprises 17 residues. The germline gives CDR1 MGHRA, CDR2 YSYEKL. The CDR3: CASSQFTGGGPNTEAFF. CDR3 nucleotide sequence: TGCGCCAGCAGCCAATTCACAGGGGGCGGACCGAACACTGAAGCTTTCTTT.

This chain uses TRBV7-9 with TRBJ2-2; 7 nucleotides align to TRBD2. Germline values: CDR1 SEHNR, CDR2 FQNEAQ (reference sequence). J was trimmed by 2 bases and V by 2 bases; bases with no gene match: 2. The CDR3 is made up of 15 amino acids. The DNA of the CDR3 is TGTGCCAGCAGCTTACCTAGCGGAAACACCGGGGAGCTGTTTTTT. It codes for CASSLPSGNTGELFF.

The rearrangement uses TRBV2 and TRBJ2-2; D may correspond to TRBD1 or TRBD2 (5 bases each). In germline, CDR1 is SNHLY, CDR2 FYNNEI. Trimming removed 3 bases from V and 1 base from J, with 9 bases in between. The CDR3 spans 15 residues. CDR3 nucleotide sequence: TGTGCCAGCAGTGAGGGGACCGAGAACACCGGGGAGCTGTTTTTT. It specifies CASSEGTENTGELFF.

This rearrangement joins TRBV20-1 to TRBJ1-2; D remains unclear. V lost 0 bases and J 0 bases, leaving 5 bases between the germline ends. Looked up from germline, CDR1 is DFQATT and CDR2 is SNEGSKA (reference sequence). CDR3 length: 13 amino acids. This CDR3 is CSARDTANYGYTF. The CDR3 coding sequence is TGCAGTGCTAGAGATACAGCTAACTATGGCTACACCTTC.

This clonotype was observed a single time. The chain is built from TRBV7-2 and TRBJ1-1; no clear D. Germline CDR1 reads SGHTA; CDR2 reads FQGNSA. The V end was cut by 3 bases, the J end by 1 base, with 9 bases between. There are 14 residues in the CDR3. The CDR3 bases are TGTGCCAGCAGCTTGCTGGGTGGGAACACTGAAGCTTTCTTT. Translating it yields CASSLLGGNTEAFF.

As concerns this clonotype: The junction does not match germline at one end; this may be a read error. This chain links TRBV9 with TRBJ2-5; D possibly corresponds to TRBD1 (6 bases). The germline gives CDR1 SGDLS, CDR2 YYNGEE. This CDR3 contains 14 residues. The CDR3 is CASSHGQLQKTQYF. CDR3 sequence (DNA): TGTGCCAGCAGCCATGGACAGCTCCAAAAGACCCAGTACTTC. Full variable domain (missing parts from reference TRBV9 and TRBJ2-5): DSGVTQTPKHLITATGQRVTLRCSPRSGDLSVYWYQQSLDQGLQFLIQYYNGEERAKGNILERFSAQQFPDLHSELNLSSLELGDSALYFCASSHGQLQKTQYFGPGTRLLVL.

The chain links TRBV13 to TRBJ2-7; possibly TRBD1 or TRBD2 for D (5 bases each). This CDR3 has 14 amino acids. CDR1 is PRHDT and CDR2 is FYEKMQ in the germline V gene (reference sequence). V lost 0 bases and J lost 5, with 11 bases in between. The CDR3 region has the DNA TGTGCCAGCAGCTTAGGCCTGAGGGGAAACGAGCAGTACGTC. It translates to CASSLGLRGNEQYV.

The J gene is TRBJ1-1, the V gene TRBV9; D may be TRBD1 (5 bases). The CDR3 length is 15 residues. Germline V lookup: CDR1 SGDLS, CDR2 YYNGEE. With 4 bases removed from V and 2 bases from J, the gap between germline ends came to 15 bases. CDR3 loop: CASSPQGRPNTEAFF. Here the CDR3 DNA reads TGTGCCAGCAGCCCCCAGGGACGTCCAAACACTGAAGCTTTCTTT.

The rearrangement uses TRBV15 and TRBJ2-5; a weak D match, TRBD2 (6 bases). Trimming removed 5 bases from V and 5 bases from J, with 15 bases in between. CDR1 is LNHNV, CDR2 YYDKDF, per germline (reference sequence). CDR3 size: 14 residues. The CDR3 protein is CATSPGGSAETQYF. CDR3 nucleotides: TGTGCCACCAGCCCCGGGGGATCGGCGGAGACCCAGTACTTC.

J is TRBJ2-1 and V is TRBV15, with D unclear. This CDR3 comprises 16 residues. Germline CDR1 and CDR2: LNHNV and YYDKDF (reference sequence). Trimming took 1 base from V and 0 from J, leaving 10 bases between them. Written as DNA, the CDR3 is TGTGCCACCAGCAGAGTTGAACTGAGCTCCTACAATGAGCAGTTCTTC. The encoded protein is CATSRVELSSYNEQFF. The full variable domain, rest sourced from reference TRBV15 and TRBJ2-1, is DAMVIQNPRYQVTQFGKPVTLSCSQTLNHNVMYWYQQKSSQAPKLLFHYYDKDFNNEADTPDNFQSRRPNTSFCFLDIRSPGLGDTAMYLCATSRVELSSYNEQFFGPGTRLTVL.

The CDR3 reads CSASKATKNIQYF. The CDR3 coding sequence is TGCAGTGCTAGTAAAGCAACCAAAAACATTCAGTACTTC. The rearrangement uses TRBV20-1 and TRBJ2-4; unclear D gene. Trimming removed 3 bases from V and 2 bases from J, with 8 bases in between. CDR3 length: 13 amino acids. From germline, CDR1 is DFQATT and CDR2 SNEGSKA (reference sequence).

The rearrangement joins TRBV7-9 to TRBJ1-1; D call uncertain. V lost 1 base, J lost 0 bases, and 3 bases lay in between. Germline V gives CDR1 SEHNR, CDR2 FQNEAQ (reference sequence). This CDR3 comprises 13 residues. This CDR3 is CASSLDLNTEAFF. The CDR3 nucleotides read TGTGCCAGCAGCTTAGATCTGAACACTGAAGCTTTCTTT.

The CDR3 DNA follows: TGTGCCAGCAGTTTACCTAACAGGGCTGTGCAGTACTTC. It yields the protein CASSLPNRAVQYF. This rearrangement joins TRBV27 to TRBJ2-7, with D perhaps matching TRBD1 (6 bases). Trimming left V 2 bases short and J 9 bases short, with 14 bases between. The germline gives CDR1 MNHEY, CDR2 SMNVEV (reference sequence). This CDR3 is 13 amino acids long.

The CDR3 here is CASNPAGTALVPQYF. The CDR3 DNA reads TGTGCCAGCAACCCTGCCGGGACAGCTTTGGTGCCCCAGTACTTC. The V gene is TRBV25-1, the J gene TRBJ2-5; TRBD1 agrees at 7 bases. CDR1 and CDR2 (germline): MGHDK, SYGVNS. The length of the CDR3 is 15 residues. Trimming took 7 bases from V and 9 from J; bases not matched to a gene: 17.

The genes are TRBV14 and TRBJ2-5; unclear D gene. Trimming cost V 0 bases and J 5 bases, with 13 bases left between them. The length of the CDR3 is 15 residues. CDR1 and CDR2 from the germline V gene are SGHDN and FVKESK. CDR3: CASSQDRWSAETQYF. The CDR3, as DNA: TGTGCCAGCAGCCAAGATAGGTGGAGCGCGGAGACCCAGTACTTC. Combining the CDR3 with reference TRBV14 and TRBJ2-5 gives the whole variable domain EAGVTQFPSHSVIEKGQTVTLRCDPISGHDNLYWYRRVMGKEIKFLLHFVKESKQDESGMPNNRFLAERTGGTYSTLKVQPAELEDSGVYFCASSQDRWSAETQYFGPGTRLLVL.

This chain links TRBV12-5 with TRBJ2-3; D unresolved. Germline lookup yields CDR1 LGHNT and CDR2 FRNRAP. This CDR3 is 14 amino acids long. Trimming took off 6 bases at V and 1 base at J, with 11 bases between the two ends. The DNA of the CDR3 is TGTGCTAGTGGCGATTCGGGCCGCACAGATACGCAGTATTTT. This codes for CASGDSGRTDTQYF.

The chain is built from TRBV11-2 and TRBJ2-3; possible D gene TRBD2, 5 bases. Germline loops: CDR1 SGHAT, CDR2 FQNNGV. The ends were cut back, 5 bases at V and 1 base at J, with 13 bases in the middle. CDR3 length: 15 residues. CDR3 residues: CASSRVNSGTDTQYF. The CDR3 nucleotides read TGTGCCAGCAGCCGCGTGAATAGCGGCACAGATACGCAGTATTTT.

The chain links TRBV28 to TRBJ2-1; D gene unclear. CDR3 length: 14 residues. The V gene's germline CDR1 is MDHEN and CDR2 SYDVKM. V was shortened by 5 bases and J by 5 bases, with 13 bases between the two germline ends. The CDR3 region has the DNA TGTGCCAGCAGTCAACGCCGACCCGACAATGAGCAGTTCTTC. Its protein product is CASSQRRPDNEQFF.

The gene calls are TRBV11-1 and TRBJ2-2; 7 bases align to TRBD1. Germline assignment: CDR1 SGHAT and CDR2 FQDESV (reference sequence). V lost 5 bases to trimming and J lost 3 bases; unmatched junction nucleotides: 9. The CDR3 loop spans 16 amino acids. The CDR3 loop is CASSQPSGTDTGELFF. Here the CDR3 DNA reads TGTGCCAGCAGCCAGCCTTCCGGGACAGACACCGGGGAGCTGTTTTTT.

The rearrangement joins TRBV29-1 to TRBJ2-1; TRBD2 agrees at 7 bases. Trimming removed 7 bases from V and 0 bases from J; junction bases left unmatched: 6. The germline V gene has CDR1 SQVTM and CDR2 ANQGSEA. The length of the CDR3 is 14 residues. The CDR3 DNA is TGCAGCGGGAGGGGCGGGAGCTCCTACAATGAGCAGTTCTTC. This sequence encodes CSGRGGSSYNEQFF.

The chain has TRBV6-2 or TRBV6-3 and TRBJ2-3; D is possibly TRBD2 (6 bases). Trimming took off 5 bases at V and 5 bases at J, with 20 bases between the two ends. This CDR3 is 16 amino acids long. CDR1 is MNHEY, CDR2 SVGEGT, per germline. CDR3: CASSPTLAHGGDTQYF. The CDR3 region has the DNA TGTGCCAGCAGTCCAACCCTAGCGCATGGAGGAGATACGCAGTATTTT.

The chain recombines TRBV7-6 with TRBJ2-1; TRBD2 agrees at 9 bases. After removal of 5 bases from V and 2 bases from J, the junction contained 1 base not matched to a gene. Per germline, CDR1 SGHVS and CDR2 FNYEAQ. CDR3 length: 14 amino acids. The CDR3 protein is CASSASGTYNEQFF. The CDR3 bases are TGTGCCAGCAGCGCTAGCGGGACCTACAATGAGCAGTTCTTC.

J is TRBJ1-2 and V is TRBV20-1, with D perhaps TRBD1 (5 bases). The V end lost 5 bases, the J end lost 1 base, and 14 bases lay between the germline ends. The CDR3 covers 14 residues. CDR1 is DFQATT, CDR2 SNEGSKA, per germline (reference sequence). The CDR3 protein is CSAHTGGDNYGYTF. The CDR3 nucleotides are TGCAGTGCTCACACGGGGGGAGATAACTATGGCTACACCTTC.

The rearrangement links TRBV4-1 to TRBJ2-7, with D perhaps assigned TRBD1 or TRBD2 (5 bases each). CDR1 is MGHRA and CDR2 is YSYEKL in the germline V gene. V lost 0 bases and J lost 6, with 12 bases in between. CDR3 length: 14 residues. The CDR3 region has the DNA TGCGCCAGCAGCCAAGATCTTTCCGGGGCCGAGCAGTACTTC. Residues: CASSQDLSGAEQYF.